Listed here is a single TCR beta chain. The data were taken from a study of blood T cell repertoires in COVID-19. In the study overall: From the United States, Italy and Spain came samples of acute and convalescent COVID-19. The cDNA or gDNA used as material had been derived from T cells, B-cell-depleted T cells, or PBMCs.

Those enrolled in Seattle joined during active infection and were followed longitudinally afterward. Per the original data handling: Quantification of nucleated cells was approximated via reference gene primer amplification. Sequencing was performed with immunoSEQ multiplex PCR; in TCRdb, only in-frame clones are kept and a portion is missing. V and J calls and clone size are copied from that table; D and trimming were computed from the DNA. Here the sample spans under 250,000 clones, approximately 90% being singletons. Material: peripheral blood. This clonotype originated in a man over 45 with COVID-19, enrolled during active disease.

The CDR3 sequence is CASSSLAAGQYF. The CDR3, as DNA: TGTGCCAGCAGTTCCCTCGCGGCGGGGCAGTACTTC. This chain uses TRBV6-5 with TRBJ2-7; TRBD2 might be the D (5 bases). The germline CDR1 and CDR2 sequences are MNHEY and SVGAGI. The CDR3 consists of 12 residues. Trimming cost V 4 bases and J 9 bases, with 13 bases left between them.